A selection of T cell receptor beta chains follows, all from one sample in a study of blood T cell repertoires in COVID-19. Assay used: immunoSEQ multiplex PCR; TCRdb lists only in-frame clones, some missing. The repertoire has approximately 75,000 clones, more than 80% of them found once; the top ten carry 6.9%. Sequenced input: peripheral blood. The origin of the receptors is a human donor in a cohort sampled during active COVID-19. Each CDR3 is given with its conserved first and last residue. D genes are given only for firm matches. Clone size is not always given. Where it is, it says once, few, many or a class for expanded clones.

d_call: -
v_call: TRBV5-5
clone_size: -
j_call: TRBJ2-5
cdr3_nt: TGTGCCAGCAGCTTGGTCGGGAGCAAGGGAGAGACCCAGTACTTC
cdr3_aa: CASSLVGSKGETQYF

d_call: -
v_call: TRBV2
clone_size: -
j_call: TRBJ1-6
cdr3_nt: TGTGCCAGCGGGCAACAGGGTTGGGAATATAATTCACCCCTCCACTTT
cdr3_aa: CASGQQGWEYNSPLHF

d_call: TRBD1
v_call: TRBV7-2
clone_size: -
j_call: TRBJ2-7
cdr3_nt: TGTGCCAGCAGCTTAGGGACAGGACCCACTGGGGAGCAGTACTTC
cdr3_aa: CASSLGTGPTGEQYF

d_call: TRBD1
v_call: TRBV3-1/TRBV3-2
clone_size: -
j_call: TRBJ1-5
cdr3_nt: TGTGCCAGCAGCCAAGATTCAGGGGGTGGCGGCAATCAGCCCCAGCATTTT
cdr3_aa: CASSQDSGGGGNQPQHF

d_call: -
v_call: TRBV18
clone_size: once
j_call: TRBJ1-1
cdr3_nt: TGTGCCAGCTCAGGAGCTGAAGCTTTCTTT
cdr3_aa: CASSGAEAFF

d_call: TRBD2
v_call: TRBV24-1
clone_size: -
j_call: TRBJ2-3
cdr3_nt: TGTGCCACCAGTGTTTCGACGGGGGGGGATACGCAGTATTTT
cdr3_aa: CATSVSTGGDTQYF

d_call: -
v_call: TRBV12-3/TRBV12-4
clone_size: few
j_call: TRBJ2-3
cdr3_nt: TGTGCCAGCAGTTTTTCTCGAGATACGCAGTATTTT
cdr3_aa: CASSFSRDTQYF

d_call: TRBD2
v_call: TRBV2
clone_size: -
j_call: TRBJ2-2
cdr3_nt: TGTGCCAGCAGTGAATTGCGGGGGGCCACCGGGGAGCTGTTTTTT
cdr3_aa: CASSELRGATGELFF

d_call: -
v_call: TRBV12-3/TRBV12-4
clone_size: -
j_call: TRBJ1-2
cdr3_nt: TGTGCCAGCAGTTCAGACAGTTATGGCTACACCTTC
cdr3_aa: CASSSDSYGYTF

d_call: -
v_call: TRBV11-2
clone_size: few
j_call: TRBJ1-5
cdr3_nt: TGTGCCAGCAGCTTAGGGACGAGGGAGCCCCAGCATTTT
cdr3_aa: CASSLGTREPQHF

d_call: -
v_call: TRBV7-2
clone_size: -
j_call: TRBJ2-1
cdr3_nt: TGTGCCAGCACCCTAGTACGGGGAAAGGGGCAGTTCTTC
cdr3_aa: CASTLVRGKGQFF